This T cell receptor (beta chain) comes out of a study of CD8+ T cells in alopecia areata. Study results and caveats: Scalp lesions, especially in alopecia totalis/universalis, had higher clonality than normal scalp.

The authors extracted RNA and reverse transcribed it into cDNA as the sequencing template. Some clones are missing from TCRdb's copy, which holds only in-frame ones; the method was immunoSEQ multiplex PCR. The sample comprises roughly 32,000 clones, roughly 58% of which are singletons, and 18% rests with the top ten. It was from alopecia areata patients that lesional scalp punch biopsies and peripheral blood were collected. Germline trimming cut 6 bases from V and 6 bases from J; bases unmatched to any gene: 13. The CDR3 has 15 amino acids. Germline V gene sequence: CDR1 MDHEN, CDR2 SYDVKM. Concerning this clone itself: Its specificity is not known.

Sequenced material: NKG2D-high CD8+ T cells sorted from blood. The receptor comes from a human donor with alopecia areata. The chain links TRBV28 to TRBJ2-7, with 8 bases aligning to TRBD1. Here the CDR3 DNA reads TGTGCCAGCAGCTCCGAGGACAGGGCTTACAGCGAGCAGTACTTC. This codes for CASSSEDRAYSEQYF. Full variable domain (missing parts from reference TRBV28 and TRBJ2-7): DVKVTQSSRYLVKRTGEKVFLECVQDMDHENMFWYRQDPGLGLRLIYFSYDVKMKEKGDIPEGYSVSREKKERFSLILESASTNQTSMYLCASSSEDRAYSEQYFGPGTRLTVT.